The clone carrying this T cell receptor (beta chain) was counted ten times or more. Its antigen is as yet unknown. The record originates from a study of spatial heterogeneity in lung cancer. On the study more broadly: Among detected sequences, beta-chain ones consistently exceeded alpha-chain ones in number. Study-level findings and limits: Estimates put coverage of tumor T cells near 7% for alpha and about 14% for beta chains. Expanded intratumoral alpha and beta TCR counts tracked tumor mutation counts.

Via MiXCR, TCRdb re-called the 5' RACE reads, giving one row per CDR3 protein. The table lists around 26,000 distinct CDR3 sequences, under 9.5% of them singletons. The CDR3 sequence is 17 residues long. With V trimmed by 1 base and J by 0 bases, 9 bases remained unmatched. The germline gives CDR1 MDHEN, CDR2 SYDVKM. The time point denotes: sample taken at primary tumor resection. Samples were obtained from approximately 72 donors, all untreated early-stage non-small cell lung cancer patients. The authors sequenced whole RNA from tumor, nontumor lung or frozen PBMC without sorting. The sequences come from lung tumor tissue, collected at surgery. The rearrangement links TRBV28 to TRBJ2-7; 7 bases fit TRBD2. This clonotype originated in a male donor with early-stage non-small cell lung cancer. The CDR3 DNA is TGTGCCAGCAGTTTATCACGGGGCCAGCGGGGCTCCTACGAGCAGTACTTC. Amino acids: CASSLSRGQRGSYEQYF.